The following is a TCR beta chain sequence with its context. From the 5' RACE reads, TCRdb called clonotypes with MiXCR, one entry per CDR3 protein. This sample carries almost 550,000 distinct CDR3 sequences, 20% of them seen once, and the ten largest clones take approximately 12%. These data come from a study of T-cell memory formation after mild COVID-19. V was trimmed by 0 bases and J by 10 bases, leaving 14 bases between them. The germline CDR1 and CDR2 sequences are GTSNPN and SVGIG (reference sequence). The CDR3 extends over 13 amino acids. Sequenced: PBMCs or a T cell subset sorted from them (not recorded which). The rearrangement links TRBV30 to TRBJ2-3; no clear D gene. The source of this sequence is an adult woman who had mild COVID-19 (a few samples of this study predate the infection). Cell type and time point are not known. CDR3 residues: CAWSVRASHAQYF. The CDR3 DNA follows: TGTGCCTGGAGTGTAAGGGCGTCCCATGCGCAGTATTTT.